This T cell receptor beta chain appears in the sequencing data of a study of T cells and copy number aberrations in small-cell lung cancer. Every patient either smoked or had heavy second-hand smoke exposure. Findings of the study overall: Tumors showed lower T-cell density, richness and clonality than adjacent lung, though density did not differ significantly. Due to few samples, these findings require validation.

Some clones are missing from TCRdb's copy, which holds only in-frame ones; the method was immunoSEQ multiplex PCR. This table holds thousands of clones, roughly 80% found once. Details on this clone: Its specificity is unknown.

Material: normal tissue next to the tumor. The receptor was isolated from a woman aged 50 to 60 with small cell lung cancer.

This CDR3 reads CASSALGGSEAFF. DNA for the CDR3: TGTGCCAGCAGCGCACTAGGGGGCTCTGAAGCTTTCTTT. The chain is built from TRBV7-3 and TRBJ1-1; 7 bases agree with TRBD1. Germline-derived CDR1 and CDR2 are SGHTA and FQGTGA. J was trimmed by 6 bases and V by 5 bases; bases with no gene match: 6. CDR3 length: 13 amino acids.